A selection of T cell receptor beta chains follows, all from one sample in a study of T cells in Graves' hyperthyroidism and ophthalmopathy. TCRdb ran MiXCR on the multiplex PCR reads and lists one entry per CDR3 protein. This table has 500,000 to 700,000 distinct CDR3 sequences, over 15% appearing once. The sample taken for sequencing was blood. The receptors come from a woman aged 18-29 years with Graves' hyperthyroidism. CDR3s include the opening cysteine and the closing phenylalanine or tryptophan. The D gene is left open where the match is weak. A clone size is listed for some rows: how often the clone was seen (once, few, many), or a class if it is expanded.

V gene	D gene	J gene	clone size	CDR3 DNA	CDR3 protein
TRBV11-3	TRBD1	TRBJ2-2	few	TGTGCCAGCAGCGTCTCCGGGACAGGGGTAACCGGGGAGCTGTTTTTT	CASSVSGTGVTGELFF
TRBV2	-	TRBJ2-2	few	TGTGCCAGCAGTGAACTAGCTATAACCGGGGAGCTGTTTTTT	CASSELAITGELFF
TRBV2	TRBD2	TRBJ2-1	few	TGTGCCAGCAGTGAACTGGGGACTAGCGATTCTGAGCAGTTCTTC	CASSELGTSDSEQFF
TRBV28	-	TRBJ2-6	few	TGTGCCAGCAGTTTTTGGACGGACTCTGGGGCCAACGTCCTGACTTTC	CASSFWTDSGANVLTF
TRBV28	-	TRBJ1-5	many	TGTGCCAGCGCCTCCCAGGGGCGCAATCAGCCCCAGCATTTT	CASASQGRNQPQHF
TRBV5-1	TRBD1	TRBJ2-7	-	TGCGCCAGCAGCTTGGGGCCGGGACAGGGGGCCCCCTACGAGCAGTACTTC	CASSLGPGQGAPYEQYF
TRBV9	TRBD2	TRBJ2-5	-	TGTGCCAGCAGCGTAGGCGGGAGCGGCGAGACCCAGTACTTC	CASSVGGSGETQYF
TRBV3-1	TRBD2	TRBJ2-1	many	TGTGCCAGCAGGGGGACTAGCGGAGCCCATTGGGATGAGCAGTTCTTC	CASRGTSGAHWDEQFF
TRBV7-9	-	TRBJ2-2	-	TGTGCCAGCAGTCTCCCCGGGGTAGCCGACACCGGGGAGCTGTTTTTT	CASSLPGVADTGELFF
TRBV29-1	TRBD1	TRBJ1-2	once	TGCAGCGTTGAAGCCCCTGAGCCGGGACAGGGGGCGACCTATGGCTACACCTTC	CSVEAPEPGQGATYGYTF
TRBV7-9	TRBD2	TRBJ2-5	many	TGTGCCAGCAGCTTCGGCGGGAGGGCCGTAGAGACCCAGTACTTC	CASSFGGRAVETQYF
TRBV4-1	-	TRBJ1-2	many	TGCGCCAGCAGCCAAAATGGGGTTACTGGATATGGCTACACCTTC	CASSQNGVTGYGYTF
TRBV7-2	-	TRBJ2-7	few	TGTGCCAGCAGCGCCGAGGAGGGGGGCTTCGAGCAGTACTTC	CASSAEEGGFEQYF
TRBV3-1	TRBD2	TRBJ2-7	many	TGTGCCAGCAGCCAACTAGCGGGGGTGGGCGAGCAGTACTTC	CASSQLAGVGEQYF
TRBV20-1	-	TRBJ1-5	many	TGCAGTGCTAGAGGAGGCCGAGGGCTCAATCAGCCCCAGCATTTT	CSARGGRGLNQPQHF
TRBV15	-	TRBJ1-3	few	TGTGCCACCAGCGTCATAAATGGAAACACCATATATTTT	CATSVINGNTIYF
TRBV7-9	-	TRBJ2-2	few	TGTGCCAGCAGCCCGTTACCGGGGACGGCAAACACCGGGGAGCTGTTTTTT	CASSPLPGTANTGELFF
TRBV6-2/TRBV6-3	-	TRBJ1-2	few	TGTGCCAGCAGTCACCCGGGACGGGGCTATGGCTACACCTTC	CASSHPGRGYGYTF
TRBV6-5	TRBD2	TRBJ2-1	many	TGTGCCAGCAGTTACTTTTCTAGCGGCGCAAACAATGAGCAGTTCTTC	CASSYFSSGANNEQFF
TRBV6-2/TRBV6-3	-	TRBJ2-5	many	TGTGCCAGCAGTTACTCGATCTCCGGATACGAGGGCGATTTTTGGACCCAGTACTTC	CASSYSISGYEGDFWTQYF
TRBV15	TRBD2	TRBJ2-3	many	TGTGCCACCAGCAGAGATAAGGCGGGGGGTACAGATACGCAGTATTTT	CATSRDKAGGTDTQYF
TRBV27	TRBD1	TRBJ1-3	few	TGTGCCAGCAGTTTTTTTTGGGGGACAGCCACCTCTGGAAACACCATATATTTT	CASSFFWGTATSGNTIYF
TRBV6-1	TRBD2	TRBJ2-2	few	TGTGCCAGCAGTGATTTGGCTAGCGGGGGTCCGAACACCGGGGAGCTGTTTTTT	CASSDLASGGPNTGELFF
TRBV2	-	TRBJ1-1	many	TGTGCCAGCAATAGTCCCAGGGTGTGGGCTGAAGCTTTCTTT	CASNSPRVWAEAFF
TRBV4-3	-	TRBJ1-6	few	TGCGCCAGCAGCCAAGATATGGGGTTCAATTCACCCCTCCACTTT	CASSQDMGFNSPLHF
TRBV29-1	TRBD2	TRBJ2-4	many	TGCAGCGTTGGGACTAGCGACATTCAGTACTTC	CSVGTSDIQYF
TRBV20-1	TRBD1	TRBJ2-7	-	TGCAGTGCCCGGGACAGGGGGTATTCCGAGCAGTACTTC	CSARDRGYSEQYF
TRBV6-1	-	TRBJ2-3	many	TGTGCCAGCAGTAAGACCCGGGCCGAAAGCACAGATACGCAGTATTTT	CASSKTRAESTDTQYF
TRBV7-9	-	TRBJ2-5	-	TGTGCCAGCAGTTCATCGTGGACATCCGAGACCCAGTACTTC	CASSSSWTSETQYF
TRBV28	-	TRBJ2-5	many	TGTGCCAGCAGTTTACCGCTAGCAGCGTACCAAGAGACCCAGTACTTC	CASSLPLAAYQETQYF
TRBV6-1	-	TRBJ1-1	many	TGTGCCAGCAATTTAGGCTCTTCGAACACTGAAGCTTTCTTT	CASNLGSSNTEAFF
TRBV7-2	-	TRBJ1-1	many	TGTGCCAGCAGCTTAGCGGTAGGGGTGAACACTGAAGCTTTCTTT	CASSLAVGVNTEAFF
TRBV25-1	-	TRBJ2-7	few	TGTGCCAGCAGTGAATTGGGGGGAAGGGGTCGGTACGAGCAGTACTTC	CASSELGGRGRYEQYF
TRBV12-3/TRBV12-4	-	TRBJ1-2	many	TGTGCCAGCAGTGACGGCATCTCCTATGGCTACACCTTC	CASSDGISYGYTF
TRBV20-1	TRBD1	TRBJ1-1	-	TGCAGTGCTAGGGCCCCCAGGGGGTGGGAGGTGAACACTGAAGCTTTCTTT	CSARAPRGWEVNTEAFF
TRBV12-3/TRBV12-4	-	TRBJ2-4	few	TGTGCCAGCAGTCTCCAACAGGGTAACATTCAGTACTTC	CASSLQQGNIQYF
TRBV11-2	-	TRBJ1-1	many	TGTGCCAGCAGCCTCCGGGACAAGGCGAACATGAACACTGAAGCTTTCTTT	CASSLRDKANMNTEAFF
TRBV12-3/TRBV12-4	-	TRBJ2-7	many	TGTGCCAGCAGTTTGAGGGTGTCGGGATACGAGCAGTACTTC	CASSLRVSGYEQYF
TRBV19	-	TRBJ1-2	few	TGTGCCAGTAGTCCAACTAGGACAGATAACTATGGCTACACCTTC	CASSPTRTDNYGYTF
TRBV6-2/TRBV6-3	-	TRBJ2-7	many	TGTGCCAGCAGTTACTCGGGGCAAACCTACGAGCAGTACTTC	CASSYSGQTYEQYF
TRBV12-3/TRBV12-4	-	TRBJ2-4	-	TGTGCCAGCAGCCGGATGAACATTCAGTACTTC	CASSRMNIQYF
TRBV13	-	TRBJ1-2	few	TGTGCCAGCAGCTCGGTCGGGAACTATGGCTACACCTTC	CASSSVGNYGYTF
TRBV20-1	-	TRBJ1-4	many	TGCAGTGCTAGAGATCGAGGGTTTAATGAAAAACTGTTTTTT	CSARDRGFNEKLFF
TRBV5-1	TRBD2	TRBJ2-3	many	TGCGCCAGCAGCCTGACTAGCGGGGGGTTAGCAGATACGCAGTATTTT	CASSLTSGGLADTQYF
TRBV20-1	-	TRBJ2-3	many	TGCAGTGCTAGAGATAGCAGCGAAATCACAGATACGCAGTATTTT	CSARDSSEITDTQYF
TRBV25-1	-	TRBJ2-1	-	TGTGCCAGCAGCCGCGACTGGCGGGAATACAATGAGCAGTTCTTC	CASSRDWREYNEQFF
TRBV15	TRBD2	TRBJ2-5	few	TGTGCCACCAGCAGGTCCGGACTAGCGAGCCAAGAGACCCAGTACTTC	CATSRSGLASQETQYF
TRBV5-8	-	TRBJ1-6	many	TGTGCCAGCAGCTTGCCGGCTTATTCACCCCTCCACTTT	CASSLPAYSPLHF
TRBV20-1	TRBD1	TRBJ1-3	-	TGCAGTGCTATATTGACCCGGGACAGCTCTGGAAACACCATATATTTT	CSAILTRDSSGNTIYF
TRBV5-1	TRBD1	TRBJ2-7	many	TGCGCCAGCAGACTACAGGGGATGAACGAGCAGTACTTC	CASRLQGMNEQYF
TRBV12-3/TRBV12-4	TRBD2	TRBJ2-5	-	TGTGCCAGCAGTCCCGGGACTAGCGGTCGGGGGACCCAGTACTTC	CASSPGTSGRGTQYF
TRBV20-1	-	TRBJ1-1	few	TGCAGTGCCCCGTACCGGGTGAACGCTGAAGCTTTCTTT	CSAPYRVNAEAFF
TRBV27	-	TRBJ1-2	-	TGTGCCAGCAGTTTATCGGGAAATCACGGGTCTGGCTACACCTTC	CASSLSGNHGSGYTF
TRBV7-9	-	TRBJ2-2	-	TGTGCCAGCAGCTTAGGATGGGAGAACACCGGGGAGCTGTTTTTT	CASSLGWENTGELFF
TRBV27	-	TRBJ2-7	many	TGTGCCAGCAGCCTCGGGACTTCCTACGAGCAGTACTTC	CASSLGTSYEQYF